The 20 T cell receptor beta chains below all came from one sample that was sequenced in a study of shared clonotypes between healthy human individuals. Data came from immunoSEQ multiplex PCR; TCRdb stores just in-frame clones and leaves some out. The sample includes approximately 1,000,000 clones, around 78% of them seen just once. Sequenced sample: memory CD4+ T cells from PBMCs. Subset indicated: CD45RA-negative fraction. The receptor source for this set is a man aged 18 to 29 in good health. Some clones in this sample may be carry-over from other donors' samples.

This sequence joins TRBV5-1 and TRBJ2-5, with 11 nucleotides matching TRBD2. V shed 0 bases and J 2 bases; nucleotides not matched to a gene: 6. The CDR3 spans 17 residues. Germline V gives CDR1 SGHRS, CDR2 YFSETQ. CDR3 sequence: CASSLVGLAGLQETQYF. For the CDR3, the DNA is TGCGCCAGCAGCTTGGTAGGACTAGCGGGTTTACAAGAGACCCAGTACTTC.

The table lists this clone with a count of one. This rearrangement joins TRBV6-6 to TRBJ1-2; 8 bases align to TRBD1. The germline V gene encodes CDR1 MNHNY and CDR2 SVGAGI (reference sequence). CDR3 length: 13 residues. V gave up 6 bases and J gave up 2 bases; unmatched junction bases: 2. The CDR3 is CASRGDRNYGYTF. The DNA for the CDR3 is TGTGCCAGCAGGGGGGACAGGAACTATGGCTACACCTTC.

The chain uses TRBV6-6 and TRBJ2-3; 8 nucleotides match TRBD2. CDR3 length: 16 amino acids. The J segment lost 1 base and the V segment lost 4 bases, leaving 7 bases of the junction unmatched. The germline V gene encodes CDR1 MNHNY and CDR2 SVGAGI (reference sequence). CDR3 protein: CASSSIGRGGTDTQYF. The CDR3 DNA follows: TGTGCCAGCAGTTCCATTGGGCGGGGGGGCACAGATACGCAGTATTTT.

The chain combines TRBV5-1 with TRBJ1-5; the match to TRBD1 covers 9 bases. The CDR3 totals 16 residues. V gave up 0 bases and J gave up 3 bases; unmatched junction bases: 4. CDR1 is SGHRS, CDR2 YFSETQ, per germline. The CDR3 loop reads CASSLGDRVANQPQHF. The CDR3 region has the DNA TGCGCCAGCAGCTTGGGGGACAGGGTGGCCAATCAGCCCCAGCATTTT.

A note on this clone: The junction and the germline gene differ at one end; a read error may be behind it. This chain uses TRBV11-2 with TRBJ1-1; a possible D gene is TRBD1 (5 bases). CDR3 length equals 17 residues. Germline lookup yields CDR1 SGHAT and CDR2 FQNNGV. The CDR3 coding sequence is TGTGCCGGCAGCTCTGGAGCGGGGCGGAGGATGAACACTGAAGCTTTCTTT. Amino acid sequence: CAGSSGAGRRMNTEAFF.

In DNA, the CDR3 is TGTGCCAGCAGGCGGGAAGGGACCTCCACCGGGGAGCTGTTTTTT. It specifies CASRREGTSTGELFF. This chain uses TRBV7-3 with TRBJ2-2; D is possibly TRBD2 (6 bases). In germline, CDR1 is SGHTA, CDR2 FQGTGA. The CDR3 runs to 15 residues. Trimming removed 6 bases at V and 4 bases at J, with 15 bases between.

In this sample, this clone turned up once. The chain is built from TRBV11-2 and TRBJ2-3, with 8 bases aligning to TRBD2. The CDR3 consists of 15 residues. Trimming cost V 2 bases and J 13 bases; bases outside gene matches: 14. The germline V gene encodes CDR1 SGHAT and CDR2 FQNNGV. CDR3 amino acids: CASSLSGGAGEREYF. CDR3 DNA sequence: TGTGCCAGCAGCTTATCGGGGGGAGCGGGAGAGAGGGAGTATTTT.

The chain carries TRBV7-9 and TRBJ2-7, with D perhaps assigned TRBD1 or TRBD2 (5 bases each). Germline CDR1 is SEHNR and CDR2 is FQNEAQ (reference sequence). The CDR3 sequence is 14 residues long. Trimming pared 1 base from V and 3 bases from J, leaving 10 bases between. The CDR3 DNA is TGTGCCAGCAGCTTAGAGCAGGGACGCTACGAGCAGTACTTC. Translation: CASSLEQGRYEQYF.

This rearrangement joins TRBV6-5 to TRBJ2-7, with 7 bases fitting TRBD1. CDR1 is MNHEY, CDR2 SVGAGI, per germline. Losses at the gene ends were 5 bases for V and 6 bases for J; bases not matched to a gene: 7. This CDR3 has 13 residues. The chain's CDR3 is CASSVDRLSEQYF. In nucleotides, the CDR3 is TGTGCCAGCAGTGTGGACAGGCTCTCCGAGCAGTACTTC.

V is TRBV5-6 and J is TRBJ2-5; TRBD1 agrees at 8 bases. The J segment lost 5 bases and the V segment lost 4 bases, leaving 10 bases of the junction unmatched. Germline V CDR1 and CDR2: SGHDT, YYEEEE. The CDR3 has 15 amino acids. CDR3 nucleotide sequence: TGTGCCAGCAGCGCACGGACAGGGTCCGGGGAGACCCAGTACTTC. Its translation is CASSARTGSGETQYF. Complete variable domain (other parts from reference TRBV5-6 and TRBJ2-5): DAGVTQSPTHLIKTRGQQVTLRCSPKSGHDTVSWYQQALGQGPQFIFQYYEEEERQRGNFPDRFSGHQFPNYSSELNVNALLLGDSALYLCASSARTGSGETQYFGPGTRLLVL.

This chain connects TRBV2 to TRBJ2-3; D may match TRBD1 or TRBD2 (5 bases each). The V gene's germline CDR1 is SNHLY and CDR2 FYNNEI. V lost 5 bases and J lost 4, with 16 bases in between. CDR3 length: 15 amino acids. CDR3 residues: CASSLQDGESDTQYF. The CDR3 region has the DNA TGTGCCAGCAGTCTACAGGACGGGGAGTCAGATACGCAGTATTTT. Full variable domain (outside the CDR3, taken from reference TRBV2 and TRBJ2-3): EPEVTQTPSHQVTQMGQEVILRCVPISNHLYFYWYRQILGQKVEFLVSFYNNEISEKSEIFDDQFSVERPDGSNFTLKIRSTKLEDSAMYFCASSLQDGESDTQYFGPGTRLTVL.

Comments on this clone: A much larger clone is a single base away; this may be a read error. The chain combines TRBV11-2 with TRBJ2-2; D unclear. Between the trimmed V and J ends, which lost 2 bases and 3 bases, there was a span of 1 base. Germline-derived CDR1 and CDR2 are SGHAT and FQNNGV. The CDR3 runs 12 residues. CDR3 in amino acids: CASSLYTGELFF. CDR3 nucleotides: TGTGCCAGCAGCTTATACACCGGGGAGCTGTTTTTT.

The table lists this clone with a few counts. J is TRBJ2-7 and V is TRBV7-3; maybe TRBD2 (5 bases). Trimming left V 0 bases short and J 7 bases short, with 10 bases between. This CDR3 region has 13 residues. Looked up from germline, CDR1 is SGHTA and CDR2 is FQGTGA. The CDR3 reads CASSLTEESEQYF. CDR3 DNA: TGTGCCAGCAGCTTAACGGAGGAGTCGGAGCAGTACTTC.

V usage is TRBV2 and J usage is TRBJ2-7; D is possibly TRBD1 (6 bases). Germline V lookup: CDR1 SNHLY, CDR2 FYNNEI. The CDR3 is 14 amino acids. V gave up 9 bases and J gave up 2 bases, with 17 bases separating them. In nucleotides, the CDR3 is TGTGCCAGTATAGGAGAACAGGGAGCCTACGAGCAGTACTTC. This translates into CASIGEQGAYEQYF.

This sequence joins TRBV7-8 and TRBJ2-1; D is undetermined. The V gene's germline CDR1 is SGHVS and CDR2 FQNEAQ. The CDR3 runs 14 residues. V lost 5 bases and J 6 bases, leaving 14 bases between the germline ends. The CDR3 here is CASSPRTRPNEQFF. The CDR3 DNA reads TGTGCCAGCAGCCCCCGGACCAGGCCCAATGAGCAGTTCTTC.

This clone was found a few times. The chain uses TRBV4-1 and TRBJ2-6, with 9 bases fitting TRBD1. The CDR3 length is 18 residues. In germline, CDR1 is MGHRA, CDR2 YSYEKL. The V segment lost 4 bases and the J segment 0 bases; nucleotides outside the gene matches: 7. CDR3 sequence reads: CASSLGQGQSSGANVLTF. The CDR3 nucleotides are TGCGCCAGCAGCCTGGGACAGGGTCAATCCTCTGGGGCCAACGTCCTGACTTTC.

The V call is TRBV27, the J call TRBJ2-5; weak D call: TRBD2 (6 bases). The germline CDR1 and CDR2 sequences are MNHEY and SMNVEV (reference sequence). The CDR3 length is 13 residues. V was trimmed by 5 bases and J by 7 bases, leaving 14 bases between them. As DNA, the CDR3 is TGTGCCAGCAGTCCGTCTAGGCGGGGGACCCAGTACTTC. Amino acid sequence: CASSPSRRGTQYF.

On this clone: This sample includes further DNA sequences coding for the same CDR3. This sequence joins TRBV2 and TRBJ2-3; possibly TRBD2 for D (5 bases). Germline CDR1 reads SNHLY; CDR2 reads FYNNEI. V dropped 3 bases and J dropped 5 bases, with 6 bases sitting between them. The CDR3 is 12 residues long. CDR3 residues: CASSDRGDTQYF. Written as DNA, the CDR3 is TGTGCCAGCAGTGATCGGGGAGATACGCAGTATTTT.

CDR3 amino acids: CASSSTGLLNYGYTF. The CDR3 nucleotides read TGTGCCAGTAGTTCCACGGGACTTCTGAACTATGGCTACACCTTC. This chain connects TRBV19 to TRBJ1-2; maybe TRBD1 (5 bases). The germline gives CDR1 LNHDA, CDR2 SQIVND (reference sequence). The CDR3 is 15 residues long. V was pared by 5 bases and J by 2 bases, with 15 bases between.

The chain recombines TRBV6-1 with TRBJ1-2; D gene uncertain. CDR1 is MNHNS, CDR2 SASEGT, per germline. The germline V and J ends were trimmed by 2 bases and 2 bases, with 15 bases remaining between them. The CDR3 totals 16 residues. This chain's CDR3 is CASSESVPGLNYGYTF. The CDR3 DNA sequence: TGTGCCAGCAGTGAATCGGTACCGGGCCTCAACTATGGCTACACCTTC.